Listed below are T cell receptor beta chains from one sample, sequenced in a study of regulatory T cells in long-lasting Graves disease. TCRdb re-called the multiplex PCR reads with MiXCR, one entry per CDR3 protein. The sample shows about 340,000 distinct CDR3 sequences, about 20% of them seen only once. The specimen comprised peripheral blood mononuclear cells (PBMCs), sampled when the disease was refractory, from a patient treated with antithyroid drugs. These receptors were taken from a female donor with Graves disease. CDR3s include the opening cysteine and the closing phenylalanine or tryptophan. A D gene is named only where the DNA matches it firmly. The size entry is marked missing in some rows and otherwise reads once, few, many or a size class.

NA,15,TRBJ2-7,TRBV11-3,NA,TGTGCCAGCAGCTTAAGTAGGGGGAGCTCCTACGAGCAGTACTTC,CASSLSRGSSYEQYF
many,16,TRBJ2-3,TRBV12-3/TRBV12-4,NA,TGTGCCAGCAGTTTAATCTACTGGCAGGGCCCAGATACGCAGTATTTT,CASSLIYWQGPDTQYF
many,14,TRBJ1-1,TRBV6-5,NA,TGTGCCAGCAGTTACTCTGGGGGCGCGAGTGAAGCTTTCTTT,CASSYSGGASEAFF
many,19,TRBJ2-5,TRBV7-8,TRBD1,TGTGCCAGCAGCTTGGGGGCTTACAGGGGCCCAAAGTACCAAGAGACCCAGTACTTC,CASSLGAYRGPKYQETQYF
many,14,TRBJ2-5,TRBV28,NA,TGTGCCAGCAGTGCTGATCAGAACCAAGAGACCCAGTACTTC,CASSADQNQETQYF
few,15,TRBJ2-4,TRBV4-1,NA,TGCGCCAGCAGCCAAGTCACGACTGTTCAGAACATTCAGTACTTC,CASSQVTTVQNIQYF
many,12,TRBJ1-2,TRBV29-1,NA,TGCAGCGCCCCACAGGCTGCCTATGGCTACACCTTC,CSAPQAAYGYTF
many,14,TRBJ1-1,TRBV6-5,NA,TGTGCCAGCAGTTACTTCAGGGGTAACACTGAAGCTTTCTTT,CASSYFRGNTEAFF
few,14,TRBJ1-1,TRBV5-1,NA,TGCGCCAGCAGCTCCGTCGGTACGAGCACTGAAGCTTTCTTT,CASSSVGTSTEAFF
few,12,TRBJ1-1,TRBV12-3/TRBV12-4,NA,TGTGCCAGCAGTTTCACGGGGGCCGAAGCTTTCTTT,CASSFTGAEAFF
many,15,TRBJ2-7,TRBV7-2,NA,TGTGCCAGCAGCTTCGGGACGCAGGGCTCCTACGAGCAGTACTTC,CASSFGTQGSYEQYF
many,14,TRBJ1-1,TRBV2,NA,TGTGCCAGCAAAAGGGCCGGTGGAAACACTGAAGCTTTCTTT,CASKRAGGNTEAFF
many,12,TRBJ1-2,TRBV6-5,NA,TGTGCCAGCAGTTCTGACATGGATGGCTACACCTTC,CASSSDMDGYTF
many,10,TRBJ1-1,TRBV6-1,NA,TGTGCCAGCACAGACATCCGGCCCTTCTTT,CASTDIRPFF
few,15,TRBJ1-1,TRBV3-1,NA,TGTGCCAGCAGCCAACCCGGACAGACGAACACTGAAGCTTTCTTT,CASSQPGQTNTEAFF
few,15,TRBJ2-7,TRBV7-9,NA,TGTGCCAGCAGCTTCGGCCGGGACTCAACCTACGAGCAGTACTTC,CASSFGRDSTYEQYF
many,13,TRBJ2-7,TRBV12-3/TRBV12-4,NA,TGTGCCAGCAGTTTGGGGCCGGTCTACGAGCAGTACTTC,CASSLGPVYEQYF
NA,15,TRBJ2-5,TRBV20-1,NA,TGCAGTGCTAGAGCCCCCTTGTCCCAACAAGAGACCCAGTACTTC,CSARAPLSQQETQYF
NA,16,TRBJ1-1,TRBV29-1,TRBD1,TGCAGCGCCACATCCCGGATAGGGGGCACTAACACTGAAGCTTTCTTT,CSATSRIGGTNTEAFF
few,13,TRBJ2-2,TRBV7-9,NA,TGTGCCAGCAGCTTATACGGGACCGGGGAGCTGTTTTTT,CASSLYGTGELFF
NA,14,TRBJ2-7,TRBV20-1,TRBD1,TGCAGTGCTAGCGACAGGGGGGACTCCTACGAGCAGTACTTC,CSASDRGDSYEQYF
many,15,TRBJ1-6,TRBV28,NA,TGTGCCAGCAGAGGACACTCCTCCTATAATTCACCCCTCCACTTT,CASRGHSSYNSPLHF
NA,16,TRBJ1-3,TRBV2,TRBD1,TGTGCCAGCAGCTTAACGAGGGGGCAAGGTGGAAACACCATATATTTT,CASSLTRGQGGNTIYF
many,15,TRBJ2-7,TRBV11-2,TRBD2,TGTGCCAGCAGCCAGGTCGGCGGGGGCTCCTACGAGCAGTACTTC,CASSQVGGGSYEQYF
many,15,TRBJ2-7,TRBV6-2/TRBV6-3,NA,TGTGCCAGCAGTTACTCGACAGATTACTCCTACGAGCAGTACTTC,CASSYSTDYSYEQYF
few,14,TRBJ2-2,TRBV11-3,NA,TGTGCCAGCAGCTTATCCCGTTACACCGGGGAGCTGTTTTTT,CASSLSRYTGELFF
NA,13,TRBJ1-2,TRBV30,TRBD1,TGTGCCTGGGACGGGACAGATAACTATGGCTACACCTTC,CAWDGTDNYGYTF
few,13,TRBJ2-7,TRBV30,NA,TGTGCCTGGAGTGTAGGGGTTTTGGGTCCCGCCGTATTC,CAWSVGVLGPAVF